The 28 T cell receptor beta chains presented below share a single source sample, sequenced in a study of blood T cell repertoires in COVID-19. Produced via immunoSEQ multiplex PCR; TCRdb's table is partial and in-frame only. The data contain roughly 250,000 clones, roughly four fifths of them singletons. The specimen sequenced was peripheral blood. The receptors derive from an elderly woman with acute or convalescent COVID-19.

V and J are TRBV5-1 and TRBJ2-2, with 12 bases identical to TRBD2. J was trimmed by 6 bases and V by 5 bases; bases with no gene match: 8. The germline V gene encodes CDR1 SGHRS and CDR2 YFSETQ. The CDR3 covers 16 residues. The CDR3 DNA sequence: TGCGCCAGCAGACAACCGGGACTAGCGGGCCCCGGGGAGCTGTTTTTT. Amino acids: CASRQPGLAGPGELFF.

The rearrangement uses TRBV18 and TRBJ2-5; D gene unclear. V was shortened by 3 bases and J by 0 bases, with 5 bases between the two germline ends. CDR1 and CDR2 (germline): KGHSH, LQKENI. The CDR3 covers 13 residues. The CDR3 sequence is CASSPPYQETQYF. The CDR3 bases are TGTGCCAGCTCACCCCCGTACCAAGAGACCCAGTACTTC.

The J gene is TRBJ1-1, the V gene TRBV10-3, with 7 bases fitting TRBD1. Per the germline V gene, CDR1 is ENHRY and CDR2 is SYGVKD. The CDR3 has 13 residues. V shed 5 bases, J shed 1 base, and the junction held 1 base outside the gene matches. The chain's CDR3 is CAISRTGNTEAFF. The CDR3 coding sequence is TGTGCCATCAGTCGGACAGGGAACACTGAAGCTTTCTTT.

The gene calls are TRBV30 and TRBJ1-5, with 7 bases fitting TRBD1. J was trimmed by 0 bases and V by 2 bases; bases with no gene match: 7. The CDR3 contains 16 residues. Germline-derived CDR1 and CDR2 are GTSNPN and SVGIG (reference sequence). The CDR3, as DNA: TGTGCCTGGAGTACCCGACAGGGTTCTAGCAATCAGCCCCAGCATTTT. Its translation: CAWSTRQGSSNQPQHF.

The genes are TRBV2 and TRBJ1-2; 12 bases map to TRBD1. Per germline, CDR1 SNHLY and CDR2 FYNNEI. Trimming at V came to 8 bases and at J to 8 bases, leaving 12 bases not matched to a gene. This CDR3 has 15 residues. CDR3 amino acids: CASRDRGLGSYGYTF. For the CDR3, the DNA is TGTGCCAGCCGGGACAGGGGGCTCGGATCGTACGGCTACACCTTC.

Here the CDR3 reads CASSEWAGQGDTQYF. The CDR3 DNA reads as TGTGCCAGCAGTGAATGGGCAGGGCAGGGAGATACGCAGTATTTT. This chain connects TRBV25-1 to TRBJ2-3; D might be TRBD1 (5 bases). CDR1 and CDR2 (germline): MGHDK, SYGVNS. With 1 base removed from V and 5 bases from J, the gap between germline ends came to 13 bases. This CDR3 comprises 15 residues.

Written as DNA, the CDR3 is TGTGCCAGCAGCTCGACAGGGGGCGGGACTGAAGCTTTCTTT. Amino acid sequence: CASSSTGGGTEAFF. V gene TRBV7-2 combines with J gene TRBJ1-1; 10 bases are shared with TRBD1. CDR3 length: 14 residues. V gave up 4 bases and J gave up 5 bases; unmatched junction bases: 4. Germline V gives CDR1 SGHTA, CDR2 FQGNSA.

The rearrangement joins TRBV3-1 (or the pseudogene TRBV3-2) to TRBJ1-1; a possible D gene is TRBD1 (5 bases). V lost 2 bases and J lost 4, with 11 bases in between. The CDR3 is made up of 14 amino acids. CDR1 is LGHDT and CDR2 is YNNKEL in the germline V gene (reference sequence). The CDR3 DNA reads TGTGCCAGCAGCCAACGGGAGAGGGGCACTGAAGCTTTCTTT. Its protein product is CASSQRERGTEAFF.

The chain joins TRBV5-4 to TRBJ2-1, with D tentatively TRBD1 (5 bases). The CDR3 extends over 12 amino acids. The germline V gene encodes CDR1 SGHNT and CDR2 YYREEE (reference sequence). V was shortened by 3 bases and J by 8 bases, with 9 bases between the two germline ends. CDR3 region: CASSSLGDEQFF. The DNA for the CDR3 is TGTGCCAGCAGCTCCCTAGGGGATGAGCAGTTCTTC.

As DNA, the CDR3 is TGTGCCTGGAGTGTACACAGGGACCAGCCCCAGCATTTT. Translated, it gives CAWSVHRDQPQHF. V and J are TRBV30 and TRBJ1-5; perhaps TRBD1 as D (6 bases). Trimming removed 0 bases at V and 7 bases at J, with 10 bases between. The CDR3 is made up of 13 amino acids. Germline CDR1 reads GTSNPN; CDR2 reads SVGIG (reference sequence).

The rearrangement uses TRBV10-3 and TRBJ2-7, with TRBD2 matching 7 bases. The CDR3 length is 16 residues. V dropped 6 bases and J dropped 1; count of bases not matched to a gene: 12. CDR1 ENHRY and CDR2 SYGVKD come from the germline V gene. CDR3 protein: CAISVGASGSSYEQYF. Written as DNA, the CDR3 is TGTGCCATCAGCGTTGGGGCTAGCGGCTCATCCTACGAGCAGTACTTC.

The CDR3 loop reads CASSEDGRQPQHF. The DNA for the CDR3 is TGTGCCAGCAGTGAAGATGGGAGACAGCCCCAGCATTTT. This rearrangement joins TRBV6-1 to TRBJ1-5; no reliable D call. The V gene's germline CDR1 is MNHNS and CDR2 SASEGT. Deletions cut 1 base from V and 7 bases from J, with 8 bases between. The CDR3 loop spans 13 amino acids.

As concerns this clone: The germline gene is not matched at one end of the junction; a read error may be the cause. The rearrangement uses TRBV7-7 and TRBJ2-1; 7 bases are a match to TRBD2. Germline V gives CDR1 SSHAT, CDR2 FNYEAQ (reference sequence). The CDR3 spans 13 residues. CDR3 sequence reads: CASSLTGRGEQFF. CDR3 coding DNA: TGTGCTAGCAGCTTGACGGGGAGGGGTGAGCAGTTCTTC.

The chain joins TRBV7-3 to TRBJ2-2, with 8 bases fitting TRBD1. Germline V CDR1 and CDR2: SGHTA, FQGTGA. The V and J ends lost 6 bases and 3 bases, in that order; junction bases with no gene match: 3. The CDR3 extends over 14 amino acids. For the CDR3, the DNA is TGTGCCAGCAGTGAGACAGGGGACACCGGGGAGCTGTTTTTT. Amino acids: CASSETGDTGELFF.

V usage is TRBV6-5 and J usage is TRBJ2-7; tentatively, D is TRBD1 (6 bases). Germline loops: CDR1 MNHEY, CDR2 SVGAGI. Deletions cut 6 bases from V and 0 bases from J, with 15 bases between. The CDR3 totals 15 residues. As DNA, the CDR3 is TGTGCCAGCAGCCCGACAGGATTGGGCTCCTACGAGCAGTACTTC. Its translation: CASSPTGLGSYEQYF.

V is TRBV6-5 and J is TRBJ2-6; TRBD1 might be the D (6 bases). CDR1 is MNHEY and CDR2 is SVGAGI in the germline V gene. This CDR3 has 14 residues. The V gene lost 6 bases and the J gene lost 9 bases, with 15 bases spanning the gap. CDR3 nucleotides: TGTGCCAGCAGCTCCGGACAGCTCGGCAACGTCCTGACTTTC. As protein: CASSSGQLGNVLTF.

The gene calls are TRBV14 and TRBJ1-2; D is unresolved. The CDR3 length is 12 residues. Between the trimmed V and J ends, which lost 8 bases and 2 bases, there was a span of 9 bases. Germline lookup yields CDR1 SGHDN and CDR2 FVKESK. CDR3 region: CASEGSNYGYTF. The CDR3, as DNA: TGTGCCAGCGAGGGATCCAACTATGGCTACACCTTC.

V usage is TRBV18 and J usage is TRBJ1-6; D is unresolved. CDR1 is KGHSH, CDR2 LQKENI, per germline. CDR3 length: 15 amino acids. With 2 bases removed from V and 5 bases from J, the gap between germline ends came to 10 bases. The CDR3 nucleotides read TGTGCCAGCTCACCAGACGGACTGCATAATTCACCCCTCCACTTT. It is translated as CASSPDGLHNSPLHF. Full variable domain (outside the CDR3, taken from reference TRBV18 and TRBJ1-6): NAGVMQNPRHLVRRRGQEARLRCSPMKGHSHVYWYRQLPEEGLKFMVYLQKENIIDESGMPKERFSAEFPKEGPSILRIQQVVRGDSAAYFCASSPDGLHNSPLHFGNGTRLTVT.

The rearrangement uses TRBV28 and TRBJ2-1, with TRBD2 matching 8 bases. This CDR3 contains 16 residues. V trimming: 5 bases; J trimming: 0 bases; junction bases outside the gene matches: 6. CDR1 and CDR2 from the germline V gene are MDHEN and SYDVKM. CDR3 sequence reads: CASSRISGDSYNEQFF. CDR3 nucleotides: TGTGCCAGCAGTAGGATTAGCGGGGACTCCTACAATGAGCAGTTCTTC.

The chain is built from TRBV27 and TRBJ2-7, with 8 bases identical to TRBD2. The CDR3 contains 15 residues. Germline assignment: CDR1 MNHEY and CDR2 SMNVEV (reference sequence). J was trimmed by 3 bases and V by 3 bases; bases with no gene match: 7. CDR3 in amino acids: CASSFERGPHYEQYF. CDR3 nucleotide sequence: TGTGCCAGCAGTTTTGAGCGGGGGCCTCACTACGAGCAGTACTTC.

The chain employs TRBV28 and TRBJ1-1; 9 bases are shared with TRBD1. Germline CDR1 reads MDHEN; CDR2 reads SYDVKM. Germline trimming cut 5 bases from V and 13 bases from J; bases unmatched to any gene: 8. This CDR3 spans 12 amino acids. The DNA of the CDR3 is TGTGCCAGCAGTGTGGACAGGGGTATCGGTTTCTTT. Amino acids: CASSVDRGIGFF.

This clone has more than one count but fewer than ten. The chain uses TRBV3-1 (or the pseudogene TRBV3-2) and TRBJ2-2, with D maybe TRBD1 (6 bases). Germline V lookup: CDR1 LGHDT, CDR2 YNNKEL (reference sequence). CDR3 length: 13 amino acids. With 6 bases removed from V and 7 bases from J, the gap between germline ends came to 12 bases. Written as DNA, the CDR3 is TGTGCCAGCAGGGACAGCCTGATCGGGGAGCTGTTTTTT. Its protein product is CASRDSLIGELFF.

The genes are TRBV6-1 and TRBJ2-7; 7 bases are a match to TRBD2. The junction had 7 bases not matched to a gene; V was cut back by 2 bases and J by 3 bases. This CDR3 is built from 15 residues. From germline, CDR1 is MNHNS and CDR2 SASEGT. In DNA form, the CDR3 reads TGTGCCAGCAGTGAAATGGGGGGGAGAGGCTACGAGCAGTACTTC. Encoded protein: CASSEMGGRGYEQYF.

The CDR3 DNA reads as TGTGCCAGCAGCCAAGGCAGATCAGGGATTAACTATGGCTACACCTTC. Its translation is CASSQGRSGINYGYTF. The genes are TRBV3-1 (or the pseudogene TRBV3-2) and TRBJ1-2; possibly TRBD1 for D (5 bases). V was trimmed by 1 base and J by 1 base, leaving 13 bases between them. The CDR3 covers 16 residues. Germline V gene sequence: CDR1 LGHDT, CDR2 YNNKEL (reference sequence).

The rearrangement uses TRBV19 and TRBJ2-1; 9 bases fit TRBD2. V shed 5 bases and J 9 bases; nucleotides not matched to a gene: 14. Germline CDR1 LNHDA, CDR2 SQIVND (reference sequence). This CDR3 comprises 16 residues. The chain's CDR3 is CASSAKLAGGPGEQFF. The CDR3 nucleotides are TGTGCCAGTAGTGCCAAACTAGCGGGCGGCCCTGGTGAGCAGTTCTTC.

The V call is TRBV6-5, the J call TRBJ1-2, with D maybe TRBD1 (5 bases). Germline assignment: CDR1 MNHEY and CDR2 SVGAGI. This CDR3 comprises 14 residues. V was shortened by 4 bases and J by 8 bases, with 17 bases between the two germline ends. The CDR3 DNA reads as TGTGCCAGCAGTTCCACGGGTCTTCGGGGGGGCTACACCTTC. Amino acids: CASSSTGLRGGYTF.

The chain recombines TRBV6-1 with TRBJ2-7; the D gene is possibly TRBD2 (6 bases). V dropped 4 bases and J dropped 6 bases, with 22 bases sitting between them. Germline CDR1 is MNHNS and CDR2 is SASEGT. This CDR3 is 16 amino acids long. This CDR3 is CASSVGWGDPHREQYF. The CDR3 DNA reads as TGTGCCAGCAGTGTGGGGTGGGGGGATCCTCATCGCGAGCAGTACTTC.

The chain uses TRBV7-8 and TRBJ1-1; no definite D call. CDR1 is SGHVS, CDR2 FQNEAQ, per germline. Trimming stripped 2 bases from V and 1 base from J, with 17 bases between. CDR3 length equals 17 residues. CDR3 residues: CASSLLVWRPENTEAFF. The CDR3 nucleotides are TGTGCCAGCAGCTTATTGGTGTGGAGGCCTGAGAACACTGAAGCTTTCTTT.